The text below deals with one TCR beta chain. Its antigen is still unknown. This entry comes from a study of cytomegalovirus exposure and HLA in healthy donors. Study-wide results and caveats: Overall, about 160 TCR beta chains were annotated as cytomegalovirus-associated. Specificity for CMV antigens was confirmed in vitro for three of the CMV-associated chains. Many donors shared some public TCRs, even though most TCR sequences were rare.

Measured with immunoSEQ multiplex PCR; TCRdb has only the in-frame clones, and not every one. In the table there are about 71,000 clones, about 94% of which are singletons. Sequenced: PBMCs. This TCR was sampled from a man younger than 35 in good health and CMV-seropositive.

CDR3 in DNA: TGTGCCAGCACTCCCCCTACGTTTTTACGCTCCTACAATGAGCAGTTCTTC. This translates into CASTPPTFLRSYNEQFF. The chain employs TRBV28 and TRBJ2-1; D gene uncertain. There are 17 residues in the CDR3. With 7 bases removed from V and 0 bases from J, the gap between germline ends came to 19 bases. CDR1 and CDR2 from the germline V gene are MDHEN and SYDVKM.